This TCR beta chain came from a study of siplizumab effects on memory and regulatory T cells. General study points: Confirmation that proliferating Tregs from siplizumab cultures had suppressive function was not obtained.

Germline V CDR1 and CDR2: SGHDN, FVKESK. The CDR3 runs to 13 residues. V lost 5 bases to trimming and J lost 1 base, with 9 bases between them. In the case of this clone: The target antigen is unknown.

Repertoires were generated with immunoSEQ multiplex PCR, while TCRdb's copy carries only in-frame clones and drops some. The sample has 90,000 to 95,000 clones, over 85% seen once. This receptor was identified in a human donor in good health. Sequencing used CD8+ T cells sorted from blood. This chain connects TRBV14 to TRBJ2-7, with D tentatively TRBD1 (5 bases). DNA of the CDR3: TGTGCCAGCAGCGAACAGGTATCCTACGAGCAGTACTTC. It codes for CASSEQVSYEQYF.